The rows below give T cell receptor beta chains drawn from one sample of a study of OX40 agonist ivuxolimab in advanced cancers. The repertoire was sequenced with immunoSEQ multiplex PCR; TCRdb's copy has only in-frame clones and lacks some. This sample has some 48,000 clones; roughly 79% occur once, and the top ten carry 7.9%. The sample in question was CD4+ or CD8+ T cells sorted from blood, obtained in a trial of the OX40 agonist ivuxolimab. The source of these receptors is an adult with an advanced solid tumor such as melanoma, head and neck, liver or kidney cancer. CDR3s include the opening cysteine and the closing phenylalanine or tryptophan. The D gene is left open where the match is weak. Only some rows state a clone size, as once, few, many or a class for expanded clones.

v_gene	j_gene	abundance	d_gene	CDR3nt	CDR3aa
TRBV7-2	TRBJ1-1	.	.	TGTGCCAGCAGCTTAGAATGGGCGGACTCTCACTCGGCTTTCTTT	CASSLEWADSHSAFF
TRBV6-5	TRBJ2-3	once	.	TGTGCCAGCAGTTATACGGGAGCTAGCACAGATACGCAGTATTTT	CASSYTGASTDTQYF
TRBV9	TRBJ2-2	.	TRBD2	TGTGCCAGCAGAGCCGGGACTAGCCTCACCGGGGAGCTGTTTTTT	CASRAGTSLTGELFF
TRBV2	TRBJ2-5	.	.	TGTGCCAGCAGTGTTCAAGAGACCCAGTACTTC	CASSVQETQYF
TRBV2	TRBJ2-5	few	.	TGTGCCAGCAGTACTTCACAGGGCTATGGGGAGACCCAGTACTTC	CASSTSQGYGETQYF
TRBV7-8	TRBJ1-1	.	.	TGTGCCAGCAGCTCCCGCAGACCCACTGAAGCTTTCTTT	CASSSRRPTEAFF
TRBV27	TRBJ2-5	.	.	TGTGCCAGCAGCCAATACTGGGAGGGGGCAGGGACCCAGTACTTC	CASSQYWEGAGTQYF
TRBV5-6	TRBJ2-7	.	.	TGTGCCAGCAGCCCTGGAGTACGCTACACCTCCTACGAGCAGTACTTC	CASSPGVRYTSYEQYF
TRBV5-1	TRBJ2-3	.	.	TGCGCCAGCAGCTTGATGGTCCTGGATACGCAGTATTTT	CASSLMVLDTQYF
TRBV2	TRBJ1-1	.	TRBD1	TGTGCCAGCAGTGAGAATGCAGGGGGAGCGTTGGGTTTCTTT	CASSENAGGALGFF
TRBV5-1	TRBJ1-4	.	.	TGCGCCAGCAGGTCCGGTGGGGGCTCAGGTGAAAAACTGTTTTTT	CASRSGGGSGEKLFF
TRBV7-3	TRBJ2-7	.	TRBD1	TGTGCCAGCAGCGGGGGGACAGGAGACTACGAGCAGTACTTC	CASSGGTGDYEQYF
TRBV7-2	TRBJ2-1	few	.	TGTGCCAGCAGCCGGAACAATGAGCAGTTCTTC	CASSRNNEQFF
TRBV5-8	TRBJ2-1	.	.	TGTGCCAGCAGCTTGGGCTACGGAGACGAGCAGTTCTTC	CASSLGYGDEQFF
TRBV5-1	TRBJ1-2	.	.	TGCGCCAGCAGCCTAACATCCGGGACAACGAGCTACACCTTC	CASSLTSGTTSYTF
TRBV5-4	TRBJ2-3	few	.	TGTGCCAGCGGGGAGAAGCGGAGCACAGATACGCAGTATTTT	CASGEKRSTDTQYF
TRBV5-3	TRBJ2-7	.	.	TGTGCCAGAAGCTTGAAGTCTGATAAGAGAACCTACGAGCAGTACTTC	CARSLKSDKRTYEQYF
TRBV9	TRBJ2-1	once	.	TGTGCCAGCAGCGTAGTCGACGGGCCATCGCAGTTCTTC	CASSVVDGPSQFF
TRBV29-1	TRBJ2-3	.	.	TGCAGCGTTGGGGTTGTCGCCGCAGATACGCAGTATTTT	CSVGVVAADTQYF
TRBV15	TRBJ1-2	few	TRBD1	TGTGCCACCAGCCGGGACAGGGGAAGTGGCTACACCTTC	CATSRDRGSGYTF
TRBV7-9	TRBJ2-2	.	.	TGTGCCAGCAGCTTAAGGCGGGAAGGGGAGCTGTTTTTT	CASSLRREGELFF
TRBV10-3	TRBJ1-3	.	.	TGTGCCATCAGTGAGTCGCTTTCTGGGGAGTGGGGAAACACCATATATTTT	CAISESLSGEWGNTIYF
TRBV11-2	TRBJ2-1	.	.	TGTGCCAGCAGCTCCCGAGGAGGGCGAGCGCGCAATGAGCAGTTCTTC	CASSSRGGRARNEQFF
TRBV5-4	TRBJ1-1	.	.	TGTGCCAGCAGCTCGCCGGAGGGGAACACTGAAGCTTTCTTT	CASSSPEGNTEAFF